This TCR beta chain was identified during a study of cytomegalovirus exposure and HLA in healthy donors. Whole-study findings and limits: Looking again later, the authors saw that most CMV-associated TCR beta chains seemed HLA-restricted. Most TCR sequences proved rare, with some public TCRs found in many donors. Immune exposure information comprised only CMV serostatus.

With 60 Vbeta and 13 Jbeta primers, the PCR was carried out. This table comes from immunoSEQ multiplex PCR, and its TCRdb copy is limited to in-frame clones, with some not included. Of 150,000 to 180,000 clones listed, over 65% are singletons. The CDR3 covers 13 residues. Germline-derived CDR1 and CDR2 are SGHRS and YFSETQ. The ends were cut back, 4 bases at V and 7 bases at J, with 9 bases in the middle. About this clone: Antigen: not known.

V gene TRBV5-1 combines with J gene TRBJ1-6; D is unclear. The sequencing input was PBMCs. The TCR sequence derives from a woman aged 40 to 50 in good health and CMV-seronegative. CDR3 in DNA: TGCGCCAGCAGCCCTACTCCGAATTCACCCCTCCACTTT. This encodes CASSPTPNSPLHF.